These 8 T cell receptor beta chains came from one sample sequenced in a study of OX40 agonist ivuxolimab in advanced cancers. Profiled with immunoSEQ multiplex PCR; TCRdb holds only in-frame clones, not every one. The sample includes around 56,000 clones, about nine tenths of them seen just once. Sequencing used CD4+ or CD8+ T cells sorted from blood, obtained in a trial of the OX40 agonist ivuxolimab. These receptors originate from an adult with an advanced solid tumor such as melanoma, head and neck, liver or kidney cancer.

The chain recombines TRBV15 with TRBJ1-5, with a possible D match to TRBD1 (5 bases). Germline CDR1 reads LNHNV; CDR2 reads YYDKDF (reference sequence). This CDR3 is built from 13 residues. Trimming took 9 bases from V and 4 from J, leaving 13 bases between them. For the CDR3, the DNA is TGTGCCACAAGCGGGGCCGCGAATCAGCCCCAGCATTTT. It yields the protein CATSGAANQPQHF.

This rearrangement joins TRBV6-7 to TRBJ2-7; no firm D call. TRBV6-7 is designated an ORF whose function remains uncertain. With 11 bases removed from V and 2 bases from J, the gap between germline ends came to 13 bases. The CDR3 totals 12 residues. CDR3 region: CAAKHPAYEQYF. The CDR3 nucleotides read TGTGCCGCAAAACACCCTGCCTACGAGCAGTACTTC.

The chain recombines TRBV11-2 with TRBJ2-3, with a tentative D call TRBD2 (7 bases). CDR3 length: 14 amino acids. V gave up 1 base and J gave up 6 bases, with 11 bases separating them. CDR1 and CDR2 (germline): SGHAT, FQNNGV. The CDR3 spells CASSLGGRGDTQYF. The CDR3 DNA reads TGTGCCAGCAGCTTAGGTGGGAGGGGGGATACGCAGTATTTT. Full variable domain (missing parts from reference TRBV11-2 and TRBJ2-3): EAGVAQSPRYKIIEKRQSVAFWCNPISGHATLYWYQQILGQGPKLLIQFQNNGVVDDSQLPKDRFSAERLKGVDSTLKIQPAKLEDSAVYLCASSLGGRGDTQYFGPGTRLTVL.

The V gene is TRBV11-1, the J gene TRBJ1-6; D not certain. V was cut by 4 bases and J by 5 bases, with 9 bases left in between. The CDR3 is 14 amino acids. Germline loops: CDR1 SGHAT, CDR2 FQDESV (reference sequence). The CDR3 sequence is CASSYGRNNSPLHF. The CDR3 DNA reads as TGTGCCAGCAGCTATGGCCGGAATAATTCACCCCTCCACTTT. Full variable domain (outside the CDR3, taken from reference TRBV11-1 and TRBJ1-6): EAEVAQSPRYKITEKSQAVAFWCDPISGHATLYWYRQILGQGPELLVQFQDESVVDDSQLPKDRFSAERLKGVDSTLKIQPAELGDSAMYLCASSYGRNNSPLHFGNGTRLTVT.

V is TRBV15 and J is TRBJ2-1, with 10 nucleotides matching TRBD2. Germline CDR1 LNHNV, CDR2 YYDKDF (reference sequence). The CDR3 covers 16 residues. V gave up 0 bases and J gave up 10 bases; unmatched junction bases: 9. This chain's CDR3 is CATSRDYQREGREQFF. Written as DNA, the CDR3 is TGTGCCACCAGCAGAGATTACCAGCGGGAGGGGAGAGAGCAGTTCTTC.

The chain recombines TRBV25-1 with TRBJ1-1; D not certain. V was shortened by 4 bases and J by 3 bases, with 15 bases between the two germline ends. CDR1 and CDR2 (germline): MGHDK, SYGVNS. This CDR3 is 15 amino acids long. DNA for the CDR3: TGTGCCAGCAGTGCTCCCTGGGGAAGGGACACTGAAGCTTTCTTT. Translated, it gives CASSAPWGRDTEAFF.

The CDR3 nucleotides read TGTGCCAGCTCACCCCCCTACGAGGGCGGCTCTGGAAACACCATATATTTT. This encodes CASSPPYEGGSGNTIYF. V and J are TRBV18 and TRBJ1-3; D gene unclear. V was trimmed by 3 bases and J by 0 bases, leaving 15 bases between them. Germline CDR1 KGHSH, CDR2 LQKENI. CDR3 length: 17 amino acids.

This clone has more than one count but fewer than ten. The chain employs TRBV10-2 and TRBJ2-2, with D tentatively TRBD1 (7 bases). This CDR3 is 17 amino acids long. The V and J ends lost 5 bases and 6 bases respectively, with 22 bases between them. From germline, CDR1 is WSHSY and CDR2 SAAADI. The CDR3: CASSISTEQGRSGELFF. CDR3 sequence (DNA): TGCGCCAGCAGTATTTCGACGGAACAGGGGAGGTCCGGGGAGCTGTTTTTT.